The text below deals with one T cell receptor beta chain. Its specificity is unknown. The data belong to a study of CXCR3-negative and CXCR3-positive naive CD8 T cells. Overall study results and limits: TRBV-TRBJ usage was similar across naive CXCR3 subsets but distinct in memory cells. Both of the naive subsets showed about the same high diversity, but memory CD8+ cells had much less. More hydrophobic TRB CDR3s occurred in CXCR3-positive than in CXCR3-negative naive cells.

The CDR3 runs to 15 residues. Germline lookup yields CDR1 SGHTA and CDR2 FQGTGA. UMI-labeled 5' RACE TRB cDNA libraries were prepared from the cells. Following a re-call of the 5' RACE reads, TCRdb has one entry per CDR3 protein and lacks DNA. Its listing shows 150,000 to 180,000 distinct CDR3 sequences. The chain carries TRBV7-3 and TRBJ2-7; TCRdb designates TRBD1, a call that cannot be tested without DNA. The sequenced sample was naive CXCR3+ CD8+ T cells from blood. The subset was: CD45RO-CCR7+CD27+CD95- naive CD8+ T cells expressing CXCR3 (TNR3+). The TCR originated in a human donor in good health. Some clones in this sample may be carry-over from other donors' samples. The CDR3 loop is CASSLSGLGPYEQYF.